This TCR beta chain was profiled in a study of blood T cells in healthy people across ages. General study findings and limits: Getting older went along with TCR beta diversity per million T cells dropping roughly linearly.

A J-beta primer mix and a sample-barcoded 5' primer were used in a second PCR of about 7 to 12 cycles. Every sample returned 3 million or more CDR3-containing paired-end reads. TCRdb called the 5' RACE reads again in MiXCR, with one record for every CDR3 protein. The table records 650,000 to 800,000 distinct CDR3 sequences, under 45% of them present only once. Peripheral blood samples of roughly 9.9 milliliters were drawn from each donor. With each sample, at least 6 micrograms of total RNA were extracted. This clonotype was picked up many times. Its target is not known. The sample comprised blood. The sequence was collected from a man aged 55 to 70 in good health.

CDR3 protein: CASSRRSGETQYF. The CDR3 nucleotides are TGTGCCAGCAGTCGCAGGTCGGGGGAGACCCAGTACTTC. The V gene is TRBV25-1, the J gene TRBJ2-5; weak D call: TRBD2 (5 bases). The germline V and J ends were trimmed by 5 bases and 5 bases, with 12 bases remaining between them. Germline assignment: CDR1 MGHDK and CDR2 SYGVNS. CDR3 length: 13 amino acids.